This T cell receptor beta chain was found in a study of shared clonotypes between healthy human individuals. The wider study: Those who served as donors were two women and a few men between the ages of 18 and 49.

Assay execution took place at the deep level. Under the authors' procedure: From ImmunoSEQ came sequences covering only the junction and carrying no quality scores, so filtering differed. Method: immunoSEQ multiplex PCR; TCRdb's copy keeps in-frame clones and lacks some. V, J and clone size were drawn from that table, and D and trimming were deduced from the DNA. The sample lists some 2,000,000 clones; approximately 96% were seen once. There are 15 residues in the CDR3. Germline loops: CDR1 KGHSH, CDR2 LQKENI. V trimming: 2 bases; J trimming: 7 bases; junction bases outside the gene matches: 6. Regarding the study as a whole: In general, naive subsets displayed greater estimated richness than memory subsets did.

A word on this clone: The antigen is not known.

The rearrangement joins TRBV18 to TRBJ2-1; 9 bases line up with TRBD2. The origin of this receptor is a man between 18 and 29 years old in good health. The source material was naive CD4+ T cells sorted from blood. Subset specified: CD45RA+ positively selected. The DNA for the CDR3 is TGTGCCAGCTCACCAGCGGTAGCGGGAGTGAATGAGCAGTTCTTC. This translates into CASSPAVAGVNEQFF.